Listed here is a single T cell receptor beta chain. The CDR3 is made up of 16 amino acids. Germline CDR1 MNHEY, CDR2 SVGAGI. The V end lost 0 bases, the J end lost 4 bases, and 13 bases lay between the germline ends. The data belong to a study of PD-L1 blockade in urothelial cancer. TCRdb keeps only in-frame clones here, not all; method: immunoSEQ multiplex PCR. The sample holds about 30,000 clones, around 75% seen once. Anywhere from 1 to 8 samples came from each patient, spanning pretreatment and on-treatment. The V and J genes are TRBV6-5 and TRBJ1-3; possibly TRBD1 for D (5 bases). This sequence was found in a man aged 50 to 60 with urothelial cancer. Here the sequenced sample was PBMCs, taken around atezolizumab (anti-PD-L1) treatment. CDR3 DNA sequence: TGTGCCAGCAGTTACTCGATGCGGGGGACCGGAAACACCATATATTTT. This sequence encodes CASSYSMRGTGNTIYF.